A single sample is the source of the 16 T cell receptor beta chains below, sequenced in a study of T-cell reconstitution after alpha-beta-depleted transplantation in children. The authors prepared the TCRbeta library with unique molecular identifiers. TCRdb processed the PCR reads anew with MiXCR; each CDR3 protein has one entry. The sample records under 450,000 distinct CDR3 sequences, under 20% being singletons. The input for sequencing was PBMCs, mostly from graft donor cells, taken 360 days after TCRalphabeta/CD19-depleted stem cell transplant. These receptors were obtained from a boy in the first two years of life who had a stem cell transplant for Wiskott-Aldrich syndrome, so the T cells may come from the graft donor.

This clonotype appeared a few times. The chain is built from TRBV20-1 and TRBJ2-5, with 15 bases matching TRBD2. Unmatched junction bases numbered 1, after V lost 0 bases and J lost 2 bases. Germline V gene sequence: CDR1 DFQATT, CDR2 SNEGSKA (reference sequence). The CDR3 spans 16 residues. CDR3 sequence (DNA): TGCAGTGCTAGAGATGGGACTAGCGGGGGGCAAGAGACCCAGTACTTC. It is translated as CSARDGTSGGQETQYF.

The gene calls are TRBV28 and TRBJ2-7; 8 bases line up with TRBD1. The CDR3 totals 15 residues. Unmatched junction bases numbered 9, after V lost 4 bases and J lost 4 bases. Germline CDR1 and CDR2: MDHEN and SYDVKM. The CDR3 reads CASSSIGQGAYEQYF. The CDR3 region has the DNA TGTGCCAGCAGTTCCATTGGCCAGGGGGCATACGAGCAGTACTTC.

This chain links TRBV18 with TRBJ1-5; D might be TRBD1 (5 bases). V was cut by 3 bases and J by 2 bases, with 11 bases left in between. The germline V gene has CDR1 KGHSH and CDR2 LQKENI. This CDR3 is built from 15 residues. The CDR3, as DNA: TGTGCCAGCTCACCGGGCAGGGCGGGCAATCAGCCCCAGCATTTT. Encoded protein: CASSPGRAGNQPQHF.

This chain joins TRBV25-1 and TRBJ2-6; no reliable D call. The CDR3 totals 15 residues. Germline V gene data show CDR1 as MGHDK and CDR2 as SYGVNS. V was cut by 2 bases and J by 0 bases, with 5 bases left in between. The DNA for the CDR3 is TGTGCCAGCAGTGAAACCCTCTCTGGGGCCAACGTCCTGACTTTC. The encoded protein is CASSETLSGANVLTF.

This clonotype was detected only a few times. The rearrangement links TRBV7-2 to TRBJ2-3; 12 bases are a match to TRBD2. Trimming cost V 5 bases and J 6 bases; bases outside gene matches: 9. In germline, CDR1 is SGHTA, CDR2 FQGNSA. CDR3 size: 16 residues. In nucleotides, the CDR3 is TGTGCCAGCAGCCACACTAGCGGGGGGCCCTCCGATACGCAGTATTTT. As protein: CASSHTSGGPSDTQYF.

This clonotype has more than one count but fewer than ten. The chain recombines TRBV28 with TRBJ2-4; 10 nucleotides align to TRBD2. The ends lost 2 bases at V and 1 base at J; junction bases unmatched: 2. The CDR3 extends over 16 amino acids. Germline V gene lookup returns CDR1 MDHEN and CDR2 SYDVKM. In nucleotides, the CDR3 is TGTGCCAGCAGTTTAAGACTAGCGGGTGCCAAAAACATTCAGTACTTC. Its protein product is CASSLRLAGAKNIQYF.

This clonotype was seen more than once but under ten times. The chain combines TRBV6-5 with TRBJ2-7; possibly TRBD1 for D (6 bases). With 4 bases removed from V and 4 bases from J, the gap between germline ends came to 17 bases. CDR1 is MNHEY, CDR2 SVGAGI, per germline. This CDR3 is built from 15 residues. DNA of the CDR3: TGTGCCAGCAGTTCCACCGGGACACCTTCTTACGAGCAGTACTTC. It yields the protein CASSSTGTPSYEQYF.

This clonotype has only a few counts. The CDR3 region has the DNA TGTGCCAGCAGCTCGGCTAGCGGGAGCTACGAGCAGTACTTC. It codes for CASSSASGSYEQYF. The chain links TRBV7-8 to TRBJ2-7, with 10 bases identical to TRBD2. Per the germline V gene, CDR1 is SGHVS and CDR2 is FQNEAQ. The J segment lost 3 bases and the V segment lost 4 bases, leaving 3 bases of the junction unmatched. This CDR3 is 14 amino acids long.

This rearrangement joins TRBV29-1 to TRBJ1-1; a possible D gene is TRBD1 (5 bases). Germline V gene data show CDR1 as SQVTM and CDR2 as ANQGSEA. The V and J ends lost 0 bases and 7 bases respectively, with 6 bases between them. This CDR3 comprises 11 residues. CDR3 region: CSVEEGREAFF. Here the CDR3 DNA reads TGCAGCGTTGAAGAGGGACGTGAAGCTTTCTTT.

This clonotype was observed a few times. This chain joins TRBV27 and TRBJ2-1; no clear D. The CDR3 loop spans 13 amino acids. Germline V gene lookup returns CDR1 MNHEY and CDR2 SMNVEV (reference sequence). V shed 6 bases and J shed 2 bases, with 8 bases lying between them. This chain's CDR3 is CASRERPYNEQFF. The CDR3 DNA sequence: TGTGCCAGCAGGGAAAGGCCCTACAATGAGCAGTTCTTC.

This clonotype was observed a few times. The chain employs TRBV20-1 and TRBJ2-4; D call uncertain. Per the germline V gene, CDR1 is DFQATT and CDR2 is SNEGSKA (reference sequence). The CDR3 totals 10 residues. Trimming cost V 1 base and J 15 bases, with 10 bases left between them. The DNA for the CDR3 is TGCAGTGCTAGAGGAACTCCACCGTACTTC. This encodes CSARGTPPYF.

The V and J genes are TRBV4-1 and TRBJ2-2; TRBD1 is a possible D gene (6 bases). This CDR3 has 14 amino acids. The germline V and J ends were trimmed by 5 bases and 4 bases, with 11 bases remaining between them. In germline, CDR1 is MGHRA, CDR2 YSYEKL. DNA for the CDR3: TGCGCCAGCAGCGCAAGGACAGTCACCGGGGAGCTGTTTTTT. Its translation is CASSARTVTGELFF.

The CDR3 here is CASSFSDRDTDTQYF. The CDR3 nucleotides read TGTGCCAGCAGTTTTTCGGACCGAGACACAGATACGCAGTATTTT. The chain joins TRBV12-3 or TRBV12-4 to TRBJ2-3; D gene unclear. The germline V and J ends were trimmed by 3 bases and 2 bases, with 12 bases remaining between them. The CDR3 contains 15 residues.

The V and J genes are TRBV10-3 and TRBJ2-3; 7 positions agree with TRBD2. J was trimmed by 4 bases and V by 3 bases; bases with no gene match: 1. Looked up from germline, CDR1 is ENHRY and CDR2 is SYGVKD. The CDR3 consists of 13 residues. The CDR3 region is CAISDGGSDTQYF. In DNA, the CDR3 is TGTGCCATCAGTGACGGGGGGTCAGATACGCAGTATTTT.

The chain recombines TRBV20-1 with TRBJ2-1, with D tentatively TRBD1 or TRBD2 (5 bases each). There are 13 residues in the CDR3. The germline V gene encodes CDR1 DFQATT and CDR2 SNEGSKA (reference sequence). V lost 6 bases and J 4 bases, leaving 13 bases between the germline ends. CDR3 DNA: TGCAGTGCAGAAAGGGGACCATACAATGAGCAGTTCTTC. It encodes CSAERGPYNEQFF.

This clonotype was counted a few times. V gene TRBV11-2 combines with J gene TRBJ2-1, with 9 bases matching TRBD1. The germline gives CDR1 SGHAT, CDR2 FQNNGV. V shed 4 bases, J shed 4 bases, and the junction held 11 bases outside the gene matches. This CDR3 contains 17 residues. This CDR3 is CASSSPAGTGWYNEQFF. CDR3 in DNA: TGTGCCAGCAGCTCACCAGCCGGGACAGGGTGGTACAATGAGCAGTTCTTC. Full variable domain (outside the CDR3, taken from reference TRBV11-2 and TRBJ2-1): EAGVAQSPRYKIIEKRQSVAFWCNPISGHATLYWYQQILGQGPKLLIQFQNNGVVDDSQLPKDRFSAERLKGVDSTLKIQPAKLEDSAVYLCASSSPAGTGWYNEQFFGPGTRLTVL.